Presented here are 5 T cell receptor beta chains from one specimen sequenced in a study of CD8+CD57+ T cells in acquired aplastic anemia. Profiles of TCR beta VDJ and CDR3 were generated from a genomic DNA template. MiXCR, run by TCRdb on the reads, gives a single entry per CDR3 protein. Of 150,000 to 200,000 distinct CDR3 sequences in the sample, over 40% were seen once. Flow cytometry had shown expanded CD8+CD57+ cells in the patients chosen for sequencing. The sample taken for sequencing was sorted CD4+, CD8+, or CD8+CD57+ T cells (not recorded which) from PBMCs. These receptors were obtained from a human donor with aplastic anemia.

The genes are TRBV2 and TRBJ2-2; 8 bases are a match to TRBD1. The length of the CDR3 is 13 residues. CDR1 is SNHLY and CDR2 is FYNNEI in the germline V gene. Losses at the gene ends were 6 bases for V and 6 bases for J; bases not matched to a gene: 3. The CDR3 sequence: CASRPQGAGELFF. CDR3 nucleotides: TGTGCCAGCAGGCCACAGGGGGCCGGGGAGCTGTTTTTT.

The chain joins TRBV27 to TRBJ1-2; 9 bases align to TRBD1. Germline V gives CDR1 MNHEY, CDR2 SMNVEV (reference sequence). This CDR3 comprises 14 residues. V lost 5 bases, J lost 6 bases, and 7 bases stayed unmatched. CDR3: CASSNRDRVHGYTF. CDR3 bases: TGTGCCAGCAGTAACCGGGACAGGGTTCATGGCTACACCTTC.

The genes are TRBV20-1 and TRBJ2-5; D gene unclear. Trimming stripped 2 bases from V and 0 bases from J, with 7 bases between. The CDR3 sequence is 13 residues long. Germline values: CDR1 DFQATT, CDR2 SNEGSKA (reference sequence). CDR3 amino acids: CSARPGNQETQYF. DNA for the CDR3: TGCAGTGCTAGACCCGGAAACCAAGAGACCCAGTACTTC.

The chain couples TRBV7-1 to TRBJ2-3; perhaps TRBD1 as D (5 bases). TRBV7-1 is sorted into the ORF group, with uncertain function. The CDR3 length is 18 residues. V lost 2 bases and J 1 base, leaving 19 bases between the germline ends. CDR3 bases: TGTGCCAGCAGCTCAATCCCTCTCCAGGGTACGGGCACAGATACGCAGTATTTT. It encodes CASSSIPLQGTGTDTQYF.

The J gene is TRBJ2-5, the V gene TRBV7-9, with TRBD2 as a possible D gene (6 bases). Trimming cost V 5 bases and J 2 bases, with 30 bases left between them. The CDR3 is 20 residues long. From germline, CDR1 is SEHNR and CDR2 FQNEAQ (reference sequence). This CDR3 is CASSPSGFVGGPRLQETQYF. For the CDR3, the DNA is TGTGCCAGCAGCCCCTCGGGATTCGTCGGGGGACCCCGACTTCAAGAGACCCAGTACTTC.